The 9 T cell receptor beta chains below all came from one sample that was sequenced in a study of PD-L1 blockade in urothelial cancer. The table came from immunoSEQ multiplex PCR; TCRdb's copy has only in-frame clones and leaves some out. The sample has approximately 38,000 clones; about four fifths are singletons. The sequences come from PBMCs, collected around atezolizumab (anti-PD-L1) treatment. These receptors came from a man aged 55 to 70 with urothelial cancer.

This chain links TRBV27 with TRBJ2-5; 11 nucleotides align to TRBD1. This CDR3 region has 13 residues. Germline V CDR1 and CDR2: MNHEY, SMNVEV (reference sequence). V trimming: 6 bases; J trimming: 4 bases; junction bases outside the gene matches: 1. The CDR3 region is CASRGQGVETQYF. The CDR3 DNA sequence: TGTGCCAGCAGGGGACAGGGGGTAGAGACCCAGTACTTC.

The chain links TRBV7-2 to TRBJ2-1; D may be TRBD2 (6 bases). From germline, CDR1 is SGHTA and CDR2 FQGNSA. The ends were cut back, 1 base at V and 7 bases at J, with 8 bases in the middle. The CDR3 contains 13 residues. The CDR3 here is CASSLGGGNEQFF. CDR3 DNA: TGTGCCAGCAGCTTAGGTGGGGGGAATGAGCAGTTCTTC.

The rearrangement links TRBV6-5 to TRBJ1-1; perhaps TRBD1 as D (6 bases). Germline V gene sequence: CDR1 MNHEY, CDR2 SVGAGI. The CDR3 sequence is 13 residues long. V gave up 4 bases and J gave up 1 base, with 7 bases separating them. The CDR3 sequence is CASSWDKNTEAFF. DNA for the CDR3: TGTGCCAGCAGTTGGGACAAGAACACTGAAGCTTTCTTT.

The V gene is TRBV30, the J gene TRBJ1-2; TRBD1 matches 8 bases. The CDR3 covers 12 residues. V was clipped by 5 bases and J by 13 bases; unmatched bases: 12. Germline CDR1 reads GTSNPN; CDR2 reads SVGIG (reference sequence). CDR3 coding DNA: TGTGCCTGGTTAAGCGGGGACAGGTTGGGCACCTTC. Translated: CAWLSGDRLGTF.

V and J are TRBV29-1 and TRBJ2-5, with D possibly matching TRBD1 (6 bases). Trimming left V 1 base short and J 7 bases short, with 13 bases between. The CDR3 loop spans 13 amino acids. Germline V CDR1 and CDR2: SQVTM, ANQGSEA. CDR3 amino acids: CSVEARGLGTQYF. The CDR3 DNA reads TGCAGCGTTGAAGCCAGGGGATTGGGGACCCAGTACTTC.

V usage is TRBV18 and J usage is TRBJ1-1, with D perhaps TRBD1 (5 bases). Trimming took 5 bases from V and 1 from J, leaving 8 bases between them. Germline CDR1 KGHSH, CDR2 LQKENI. The CDR3 extends over 13 amino acids. For the CDR3, the DNA is TGTGCCAGCTCATCGACAGCGAACACTGAAGCTTTCTTT. Its translation: CASSSTANTEAFF. The full variable domain, rest sourced from reference TRBV18 and TRBJ1-1, is NAGVMQNPRHLVRRRGQEARLRCSPMKGHSHVYWYRQLPEEGLKFMVYLQKENIIDESGMPKERFSAEFPKEGPSILRIQQVVRGDSAAYFCASSSTANTEAFFGQGTRLTVV.

The V and J genes are TRBV10-3 and TRBJ2-2; TRBD2 might be the D (5 bases). V lost 3 bases and J 8 bases, leaving 16 bases between the germline ends. The germline CDR1 and CDR2 sequences are ENHRY and SYGVKD. The CDR3 has 15 residues. DNA of the CDR3: TGTGCCATCAGTGAACCCCGAACGGGGTATGGGGAGCTGTTTTTT. Translation gives CAISEPRTGYGELFF.

This clone was seen more than once but under ten times. The chain employs TRBV19 and TRBJ1-2; no firm D call. Germline values: CDR1 LNHDA, CDR2 SQIVND (reference sequence). Trimming removed 5 bases at V and 3 bases at J, with 7 bases between. The CDR3 is made up of 12 amino acids. The CDR3 region has the DNA TGTGCCAGTAGTCAAACAGACTATGGCTACACCTTC. It yields the protein CASSQTDYGYTF. The complete variable domain, with remaining parts taken from reference TRBV19 and TRBJ1-2, reads DGGITQSPKYLFRKEGQNVTLSCEQNLNHDAMYWYRQDPGQGLRLIYYSQIVNDFQKGDIAEGYSVSREKKESFPLTVTSAQKNPTAFYLCASSQTDYGYTFGSGTRLTVV.

The chain is built from TRBV18 and TRBJ2-1, with 10 nucleotides matching TRBD1. This CDR3 has 16 amino acids. The J segment lost 4 bases and the V segment lost 4 bases, leaving 7 bases of the junction unmatched. Germline values: CDR1 KGHSH, CDR2 LQKENI. The CDR3 sequence: CASSRDRDRGYNEQFF. In DNA, the CDR3 is TGTGCCAGCTCACGGGACCGGGACAGGGGTTACAATGAGCAGTTCTTC.